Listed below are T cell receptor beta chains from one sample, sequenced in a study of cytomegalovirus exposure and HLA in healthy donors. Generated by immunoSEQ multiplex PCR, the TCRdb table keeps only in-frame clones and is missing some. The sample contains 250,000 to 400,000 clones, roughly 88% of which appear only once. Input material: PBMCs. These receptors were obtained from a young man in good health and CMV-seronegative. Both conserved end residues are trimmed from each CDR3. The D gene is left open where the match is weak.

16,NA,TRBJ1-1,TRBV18,ASSPQLATGPMNTEAF
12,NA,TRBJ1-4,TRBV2,ASIPRGAEEKLF
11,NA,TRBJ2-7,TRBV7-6,ASSLRRDYEQY
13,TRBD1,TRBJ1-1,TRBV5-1,ASSLDIDRDTEAF
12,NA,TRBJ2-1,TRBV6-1,ASSGLVVRNEQF
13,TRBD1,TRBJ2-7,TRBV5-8,ASSSSGDRYYEQY
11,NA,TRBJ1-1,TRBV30,AWRPDRPTEAF
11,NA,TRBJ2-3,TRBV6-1,ASLASGTDTQY
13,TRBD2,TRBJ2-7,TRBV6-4,ASSPTSGGGYEQY
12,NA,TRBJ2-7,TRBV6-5,ASSYSGRRGEQY
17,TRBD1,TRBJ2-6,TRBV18,ASSPLPQGQYSGANVLT
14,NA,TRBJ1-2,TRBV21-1,ASSKGVAGFERDYT
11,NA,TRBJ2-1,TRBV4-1,ASSQERHNEQF
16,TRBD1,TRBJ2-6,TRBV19,ASSPRDRGMSGANVLT
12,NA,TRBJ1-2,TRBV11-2,ASRSTALGGGYT
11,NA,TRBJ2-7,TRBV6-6,ATQRGSSYEQY
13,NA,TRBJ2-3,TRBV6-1,ASTRAAPPGKTQY
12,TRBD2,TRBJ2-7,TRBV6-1,ASIRTSSSYEQY
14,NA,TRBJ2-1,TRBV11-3,ASSLVSQGAGDEQF
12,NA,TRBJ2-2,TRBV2,ASKETVNTGELF
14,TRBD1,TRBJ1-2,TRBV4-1,ASSQVTGDLSYGYT
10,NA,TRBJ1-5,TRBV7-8,ASSVGWAPQH
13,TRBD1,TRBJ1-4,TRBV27,ASRHPGGGDEKLF
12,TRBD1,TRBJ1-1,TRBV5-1,ASSFGQVNTEAF